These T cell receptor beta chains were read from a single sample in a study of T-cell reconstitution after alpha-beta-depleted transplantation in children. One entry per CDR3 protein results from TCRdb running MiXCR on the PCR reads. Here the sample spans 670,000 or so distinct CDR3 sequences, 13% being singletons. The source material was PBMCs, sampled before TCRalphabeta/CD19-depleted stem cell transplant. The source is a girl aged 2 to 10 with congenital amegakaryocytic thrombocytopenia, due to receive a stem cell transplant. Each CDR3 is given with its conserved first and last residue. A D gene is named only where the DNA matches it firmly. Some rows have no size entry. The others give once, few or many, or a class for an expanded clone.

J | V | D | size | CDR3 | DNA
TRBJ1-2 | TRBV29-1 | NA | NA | CSALFQEGDVSYTF | TGCAGCGCACTGTTTCAAGAAGGGGACGTGAGCTACACCTTC
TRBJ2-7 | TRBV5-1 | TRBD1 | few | CASSLEDRVGEQYF | TGCGCCAGCAGCTTGGAGGACAGGGTGGGCGAGCAGTACTTC
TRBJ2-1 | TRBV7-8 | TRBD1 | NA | CASSPGQGSPSSYNEQFF | TGTGCCAGCAGCCCGGGACAGGGATCTCCGAGCTCCTACAATGAGCAGTTCTTC
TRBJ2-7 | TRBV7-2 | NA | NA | CASSLVRDSSYEQYF | TGTGCCAGCAGCTTAGTTCGAGACAGCTCCTACGAGCAGTACTTC
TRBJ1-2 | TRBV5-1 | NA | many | CASSLTGKANYGYTF | TGCGCCAGCAGCTTGACAGGCAAGGCTAACTATGGCTACACCTTC
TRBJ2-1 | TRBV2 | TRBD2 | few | CASSERNSGLGYNEQFF | TGTGCCAGCAGTGAGCGGAATTCGGGACTAGGCTACAATGAGCAGTTCTTC
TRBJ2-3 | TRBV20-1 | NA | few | CSATVHPTTDTQYF | TGCAGTGCTACAGTGCATCCGACCACAGATACGCAGTATTTT
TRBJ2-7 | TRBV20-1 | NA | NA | CSVQVQGIYEQYF | TGCAGTGTACAGGTCCAGGGAATCTACGAGCAGTACTTC
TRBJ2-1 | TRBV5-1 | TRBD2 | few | CASSTLARNSNEQFF | TGCGCCAGCAGCACACTAGCGAGGAATTCCAATGAGCAGTTCTTC
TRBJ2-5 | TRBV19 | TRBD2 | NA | CASSSYYLGGLAETQGETQYF | TGTGCCAGTAGCTCATACTACCTAGGGGGACTAGCGGAGACACAAGGAGAGACCCAGTACTTC
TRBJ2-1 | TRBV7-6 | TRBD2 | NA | CASSSGLAGASDEQFF | TGTGCCAGCAGCTCCGGACTAGCGGGGGCCTCGGATGAGCAGTTCTTC
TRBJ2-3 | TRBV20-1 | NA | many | CSARGSELPGALITDTQYF | TGCAGTGCTAGAGGGTCTGAACTCCCTGGGGCCCTGATCACAGATACGCAGTATTTT
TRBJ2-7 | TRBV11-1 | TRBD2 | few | CASSLAYKIGTIPTYEQYF | TGTGCCAGCAGCTTAGCCTATAAAATCGGGACTATACCTACCTACGAGCAGTACTTC
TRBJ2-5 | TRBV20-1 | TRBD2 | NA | CSASGGGDSQETQYF | TGCAGTGCTAGCGGGGGGGGAGACTCCCAAGAGACCCAGTACTTC
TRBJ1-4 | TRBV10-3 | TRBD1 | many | CAISPRDRGEELFF | TGTGCCATCAGTCCGCGGGACAGGGGAGAGGAACTGTTTTTT
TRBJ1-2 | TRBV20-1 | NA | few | CSVQSYGYTF | TGCAGTGTCCAGTCCTATGGCTACACCTTC
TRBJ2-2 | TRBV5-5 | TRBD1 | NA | CASSTDRGGTGELFF | TGTGCCAGCAGCACGGACAGGGGCGGCACCGGGGAGCTGTTTTTT
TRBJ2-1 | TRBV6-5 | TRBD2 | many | CASSLLAVSSYNEQFF | TGTGCCAGCAGTCTACTAGCGGTGAGCTCCTACAATGAGCAGTTCTTC
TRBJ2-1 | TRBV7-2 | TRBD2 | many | CASSSSGMTYNEQFF | TGTGCCAGCAGCTCGAGCGGGATGACCTACAATGAGCAGTTCTTC
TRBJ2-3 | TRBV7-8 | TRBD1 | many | CASSSRQGYTDTQYF | TGTGCCAGCAGCTCCAGACAGGGGTACACAGATACGCAGTATTTT